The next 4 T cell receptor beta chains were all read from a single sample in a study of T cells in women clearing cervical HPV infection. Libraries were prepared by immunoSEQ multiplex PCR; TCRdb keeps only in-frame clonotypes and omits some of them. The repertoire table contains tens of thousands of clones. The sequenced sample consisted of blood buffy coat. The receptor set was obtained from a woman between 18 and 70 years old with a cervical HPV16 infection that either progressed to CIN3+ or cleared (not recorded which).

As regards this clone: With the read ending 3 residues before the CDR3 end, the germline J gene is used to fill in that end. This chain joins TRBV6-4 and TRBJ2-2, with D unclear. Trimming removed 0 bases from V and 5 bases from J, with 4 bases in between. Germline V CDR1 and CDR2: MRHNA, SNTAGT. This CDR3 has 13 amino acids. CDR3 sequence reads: CASSDSQTGELFF. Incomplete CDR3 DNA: TGTGCCAGCAGTGACTCTCAAACCGGGGAG.

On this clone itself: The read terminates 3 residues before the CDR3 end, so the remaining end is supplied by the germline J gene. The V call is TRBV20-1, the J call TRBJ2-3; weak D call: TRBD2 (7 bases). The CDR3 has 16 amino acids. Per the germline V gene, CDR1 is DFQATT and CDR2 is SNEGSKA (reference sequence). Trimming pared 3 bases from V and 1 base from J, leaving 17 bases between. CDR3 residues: CSARDGGQRGTDTQYF. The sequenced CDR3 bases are TGCAGTGCTAGGGACGGGGGGCAAAGGGGCACAGATACG.

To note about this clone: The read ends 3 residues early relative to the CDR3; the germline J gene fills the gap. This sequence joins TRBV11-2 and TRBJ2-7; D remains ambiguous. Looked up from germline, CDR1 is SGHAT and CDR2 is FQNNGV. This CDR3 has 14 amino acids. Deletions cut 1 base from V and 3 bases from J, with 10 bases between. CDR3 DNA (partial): TGTGCCAGCAGCTTAGGTTCCCCCCTCTACGAG. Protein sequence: CASSLGSPLYE. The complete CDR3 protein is CASSLGSPLYEQYF.

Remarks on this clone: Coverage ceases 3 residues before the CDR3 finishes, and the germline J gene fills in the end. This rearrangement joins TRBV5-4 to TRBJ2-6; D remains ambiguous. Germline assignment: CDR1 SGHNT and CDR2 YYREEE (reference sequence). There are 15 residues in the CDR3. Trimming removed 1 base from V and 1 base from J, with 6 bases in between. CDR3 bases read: TGTGCCAGCAGCTTGCGGGTTTCTGGGGCCAACGTC. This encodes CASSLRVSGANV. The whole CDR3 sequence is CASSLRVSGANVLTF.